This TCR beta chain emerged from a study of cytomegalovirus exposure and HLA in healthy donors. Study-wide context: When 398 donors were genotyped, about 80% of them were found to fall in the Caucasian-associated ancestry cluster.

The CDR3 spans 11 residues. V shed 7 bases and J shed 5 bases, with 9 bases lying between them. Germline V gives CDR1 MDHEN, CDR2 SYDVKM. PCR involved 60 Vbeta and 13 Jbeta primers. Produced via immunoSEQ multiplex PCR; TCRdb's table is partial and in-frame only. This sample yields 160,000 or so clones, of which 80% to 90% are seen a single time; roughly 2.3% belongs to the top ten. This receptor was obtained from a woman in her late teens or twenties in good health and CMV-seronegative. Material: PBMCs. The chain is built from TRBV28 and TRBJ2-7, with D perhaps matching TRBD2 (6 bases). The CDR3 protein is CASKVADEQYF. In DNA, the CDR3 is TGTGCCAGCAAGGTAGCGGACGAGCAGTACTTC.